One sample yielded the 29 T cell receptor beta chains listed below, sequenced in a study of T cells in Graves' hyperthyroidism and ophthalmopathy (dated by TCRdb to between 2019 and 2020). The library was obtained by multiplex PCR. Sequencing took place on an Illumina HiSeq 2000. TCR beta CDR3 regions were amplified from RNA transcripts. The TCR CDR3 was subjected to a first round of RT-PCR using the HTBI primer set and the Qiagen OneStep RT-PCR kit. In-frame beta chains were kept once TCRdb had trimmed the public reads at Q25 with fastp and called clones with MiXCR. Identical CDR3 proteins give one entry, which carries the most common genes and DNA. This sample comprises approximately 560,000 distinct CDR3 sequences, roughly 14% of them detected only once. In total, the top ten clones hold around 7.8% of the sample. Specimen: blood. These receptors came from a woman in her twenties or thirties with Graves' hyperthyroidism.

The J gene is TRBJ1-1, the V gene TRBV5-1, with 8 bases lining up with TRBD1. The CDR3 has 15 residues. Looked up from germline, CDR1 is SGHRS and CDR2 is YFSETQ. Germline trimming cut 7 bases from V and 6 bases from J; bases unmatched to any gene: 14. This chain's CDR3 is CASSPRDRGFAEAFF. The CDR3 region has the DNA TGCGCCAGCTCCCCCCGAGACAGGGGTTTCGCTGAAGCTTTCTTT.

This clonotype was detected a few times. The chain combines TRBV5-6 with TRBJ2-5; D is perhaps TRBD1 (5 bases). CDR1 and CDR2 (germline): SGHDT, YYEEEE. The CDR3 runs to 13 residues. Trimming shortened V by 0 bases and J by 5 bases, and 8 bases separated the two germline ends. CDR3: CASSLVGAETQYF. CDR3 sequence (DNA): TGTGCCAGCAGCTTGGTAGGGGCGGAGACCCAGTACTTC.

The CDR3 sequence is CASREGNQPQHF. CDR3 DNA: TGTGCCAGCCGGGAGGGTAATCAGCCCCAGCATTTT. The chain has TRBV6-1 and TRBJ1-5; no clear D gene. V shed 8 bases and J shed 4 bases, with 9 bases lying between them. This CDR3 has 12 residues. The germline V gene encodes CDR1 MNHNS and CDR2 SASEGT.

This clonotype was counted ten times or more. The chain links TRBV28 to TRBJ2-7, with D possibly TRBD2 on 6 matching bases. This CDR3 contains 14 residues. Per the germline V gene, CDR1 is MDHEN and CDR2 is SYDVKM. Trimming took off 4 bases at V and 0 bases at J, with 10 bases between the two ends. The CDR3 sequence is CASSSGGVSYEQYF. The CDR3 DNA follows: TGTGCCAGCAGTTCGGGCGGGGTCTCCTACGAGCAGTACTTC.

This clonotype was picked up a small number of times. CDR3 protein: CASSPRTALAKNIQYF. The CDR3 DNA reads TGTGCCAGCTCACCACGGACAGCCCTAGCCAAAAACATTCAGTACTTC. The gene calls are TRBV18 and TRBJ2-4; possibly TRBD1 for D (6 bases). CDR3 size: 16 residues. V gave up 1 base and J gave up 0 bases, with 10 bases separating them. The germline V gene encodes CDR1 KGHSH and CDR2 LQKENI.

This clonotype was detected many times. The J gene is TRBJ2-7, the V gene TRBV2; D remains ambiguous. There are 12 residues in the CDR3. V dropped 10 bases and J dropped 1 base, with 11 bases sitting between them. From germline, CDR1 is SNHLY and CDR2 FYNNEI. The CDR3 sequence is CATSHGSYEQYF. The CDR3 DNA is TGTGCCACCTCCCACGGGTCCTACGAGCAGTACTTC. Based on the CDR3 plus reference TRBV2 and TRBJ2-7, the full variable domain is EPEVTQTPSHQVTQMGQEVILRCVPISNHLYFYWYRQILGQKVEFLVSFYNNEISEKSEIFDDQFSVERPDGSNFTLKIRSTKLEDSAMYFCATSHGSYEQYFGPGTRLTVT.

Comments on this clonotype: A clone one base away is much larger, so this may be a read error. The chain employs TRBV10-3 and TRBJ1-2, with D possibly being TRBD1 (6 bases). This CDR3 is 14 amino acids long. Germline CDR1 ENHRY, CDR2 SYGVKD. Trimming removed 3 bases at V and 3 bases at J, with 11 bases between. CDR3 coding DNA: TGTGCCATCAGTGACCCGGGGGCGGACTATGGCTACACCTTC. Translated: CAISDPGADYGYTF.

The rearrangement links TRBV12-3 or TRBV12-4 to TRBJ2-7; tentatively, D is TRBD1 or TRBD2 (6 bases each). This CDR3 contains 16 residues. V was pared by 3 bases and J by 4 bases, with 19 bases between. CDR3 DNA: TGTGCCAGCAGTTTGTTAGGGGGGACCCGAGGGTACGAGCAGTACTTC. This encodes CASSLLGGTRGYEQYF.

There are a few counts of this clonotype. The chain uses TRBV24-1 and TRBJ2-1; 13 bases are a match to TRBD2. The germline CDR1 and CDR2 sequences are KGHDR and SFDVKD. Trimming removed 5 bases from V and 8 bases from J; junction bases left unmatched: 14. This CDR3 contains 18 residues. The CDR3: CATSVSGIGTSGIDEQFF. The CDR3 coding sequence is TGTGCCACCAGTGTTAGTGGGATAGGGACTAGCGGGATTGATGAGCAGTTCTTC.

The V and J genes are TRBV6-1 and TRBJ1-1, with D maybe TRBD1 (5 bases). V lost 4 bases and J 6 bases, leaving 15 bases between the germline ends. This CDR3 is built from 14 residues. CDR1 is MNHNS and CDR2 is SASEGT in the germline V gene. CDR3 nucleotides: TGTGCCAGCAGTGCAGGGTCGTATGTTGCTGAAGCTTTCTTT. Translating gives CASSAGSYVAEAFF.

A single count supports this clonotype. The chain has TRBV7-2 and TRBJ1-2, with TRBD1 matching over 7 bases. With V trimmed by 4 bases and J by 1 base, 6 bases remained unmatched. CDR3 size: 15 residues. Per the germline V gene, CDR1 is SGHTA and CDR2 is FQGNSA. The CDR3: CASSSSGTDNYGYTF. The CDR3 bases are TGTGCCAGCAGCTCCTCCGGGACAGATAACTATGGCTACACCTTC.

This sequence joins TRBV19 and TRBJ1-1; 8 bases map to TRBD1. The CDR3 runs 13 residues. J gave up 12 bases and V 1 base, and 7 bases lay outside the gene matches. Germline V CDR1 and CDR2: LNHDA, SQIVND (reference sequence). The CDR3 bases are TGTGCCAGTAGTATAGCTACAGGGGGTTCGACTTTCTTT. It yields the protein CASSIATGGSTFF. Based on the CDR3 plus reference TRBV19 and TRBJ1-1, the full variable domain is DGGITQSPKYLFRKEGQNVTLSCEQNLNHDAMYWYRQDPGQGLRLIYYSQIVNDFQKGDIAEGYSVSREKKESFPLTVTSAQKNPTAFYLCASSIATGGSTFFGQGTRLTVV.

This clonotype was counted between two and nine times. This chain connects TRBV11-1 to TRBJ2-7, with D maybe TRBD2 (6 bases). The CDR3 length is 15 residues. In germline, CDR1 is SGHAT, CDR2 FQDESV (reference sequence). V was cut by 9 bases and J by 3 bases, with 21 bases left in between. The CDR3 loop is CASSARDSELYEQYF. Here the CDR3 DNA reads TGTGCCAGTAGTGCCCGGGACTCTGAACTCTACGAGCAGTACTTC.

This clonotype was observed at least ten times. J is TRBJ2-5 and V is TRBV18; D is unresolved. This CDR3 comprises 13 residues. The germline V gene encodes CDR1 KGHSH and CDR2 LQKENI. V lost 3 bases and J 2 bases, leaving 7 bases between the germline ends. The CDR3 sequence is CASSPVRQETQYF. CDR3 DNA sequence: TGTGCCAGCTCACCGGTACGGCAAGAGACCCAGTACTTC.

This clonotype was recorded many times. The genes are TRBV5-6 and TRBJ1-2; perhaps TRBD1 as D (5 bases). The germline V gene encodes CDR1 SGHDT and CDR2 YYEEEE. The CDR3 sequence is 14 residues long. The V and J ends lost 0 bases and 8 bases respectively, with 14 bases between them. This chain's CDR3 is CASSLASPGRGYTF. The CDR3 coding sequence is TGTGCCAGCAGCTTGGCCTCGCCAGGGAGGGGCTACACCTTC. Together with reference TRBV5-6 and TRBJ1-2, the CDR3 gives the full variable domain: DAGVTQSPTHLIKTRGQQVTLRCSPKSGHDTVSWYQQALGQGPQFIFQYYEEEERQRGNFPDRFSGHQFPNYSSELNVNALLLGDSALYLCASSLASPGRGYTFGSGTRLTVV.

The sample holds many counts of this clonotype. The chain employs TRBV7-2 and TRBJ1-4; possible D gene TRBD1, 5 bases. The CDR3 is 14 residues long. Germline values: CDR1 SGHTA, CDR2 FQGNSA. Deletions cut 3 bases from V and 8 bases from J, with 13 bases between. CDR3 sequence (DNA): TGTGCCAGCAGCTTGGGCAGGGTGGAGGAAAAACTGTTTTTT. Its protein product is CASSLGRVEEKLFF.

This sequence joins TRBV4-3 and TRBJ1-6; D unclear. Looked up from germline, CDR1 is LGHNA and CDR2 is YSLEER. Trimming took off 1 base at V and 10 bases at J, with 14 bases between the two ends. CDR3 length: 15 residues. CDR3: CASSQVGPAFSPLHF. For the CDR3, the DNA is TGCGCCAGCAGCCAAGTAGGTCCCGCGTTCTCACCCCTCCACTTT.

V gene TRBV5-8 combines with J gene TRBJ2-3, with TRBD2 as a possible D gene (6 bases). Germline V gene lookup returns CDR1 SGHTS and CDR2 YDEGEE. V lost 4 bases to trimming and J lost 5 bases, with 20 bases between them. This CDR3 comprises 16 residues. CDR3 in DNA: TGTGCCAGCAGCGCAGACCCGGGGCCGGGACTAGATACGCAGTATTTT. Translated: CASSADPGPGLDTQYF.

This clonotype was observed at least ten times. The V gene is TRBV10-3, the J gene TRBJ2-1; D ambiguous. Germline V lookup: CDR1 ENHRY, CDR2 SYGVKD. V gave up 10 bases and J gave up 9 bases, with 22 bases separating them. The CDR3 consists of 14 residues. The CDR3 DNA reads TGTGCCACCGAAGGAGAGGACCTATCAATTGAGCAGTTCTTC. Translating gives CATEGEDLSIEQFF.

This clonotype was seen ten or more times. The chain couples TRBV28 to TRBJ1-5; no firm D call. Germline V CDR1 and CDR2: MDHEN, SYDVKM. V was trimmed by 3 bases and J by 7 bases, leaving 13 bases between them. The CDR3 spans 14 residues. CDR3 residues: CASSLLEGGQPQHF. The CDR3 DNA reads TGTGCCAGCAGTTTGTTGGAGGGTGGACAGCCCCAGCATTTT.

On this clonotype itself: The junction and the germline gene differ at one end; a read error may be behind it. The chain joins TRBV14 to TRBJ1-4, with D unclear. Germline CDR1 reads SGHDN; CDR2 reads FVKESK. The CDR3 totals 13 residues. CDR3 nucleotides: TGTGCCGGCAGCCCTGCAATCCGGGAAAAACTGTTTTTT. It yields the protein CAGSPAIREKLFF.

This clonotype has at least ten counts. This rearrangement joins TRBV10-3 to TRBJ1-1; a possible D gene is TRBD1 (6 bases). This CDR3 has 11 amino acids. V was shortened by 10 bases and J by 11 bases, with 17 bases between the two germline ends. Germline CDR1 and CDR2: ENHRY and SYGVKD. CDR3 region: CATEQGSKAFF. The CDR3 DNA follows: TGTGCCACAGAACAGGGATCTAAGGCTTTCTTT.

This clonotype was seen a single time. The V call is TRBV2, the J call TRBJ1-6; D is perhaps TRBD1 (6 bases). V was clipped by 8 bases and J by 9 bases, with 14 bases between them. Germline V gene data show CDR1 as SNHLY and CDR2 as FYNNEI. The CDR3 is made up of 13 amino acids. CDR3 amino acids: CASAQGLGSPLHF. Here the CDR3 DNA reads TGTGCCAGCGCTCAGGGGTTAGGTTCACCCCTCCACTTT.

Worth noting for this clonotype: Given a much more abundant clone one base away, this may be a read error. CDR3 sequence: CASSLAAVDTQYF. CDR3 nucleotide sequence: TGTGCCAGCAGCTTAGCAGCTGTCGATACGCAGTATTTT. The rearrangement links TRBV7-2 to TRBJ2-3; no clear D gene. The CDR3 covers 13 residues. Germline lookup yields CDR1 SGHTA and CDR2 FQGNSA. The V gene lost 0 bases and the J gene lost 6 bases, with 7 bases spanning the gap.

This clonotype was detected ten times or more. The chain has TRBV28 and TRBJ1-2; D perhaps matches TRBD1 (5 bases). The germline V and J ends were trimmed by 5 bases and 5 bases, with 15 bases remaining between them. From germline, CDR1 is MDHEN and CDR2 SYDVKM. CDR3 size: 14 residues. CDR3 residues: CASSAVIRGYGYTF. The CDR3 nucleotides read TGTGCCAGCAGTGCCGTAATCCGGGGGTATGGCTACACCTTC.

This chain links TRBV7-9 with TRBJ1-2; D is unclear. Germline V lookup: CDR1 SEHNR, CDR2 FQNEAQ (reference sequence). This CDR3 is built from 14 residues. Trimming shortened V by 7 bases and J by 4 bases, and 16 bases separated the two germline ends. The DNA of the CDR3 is TGTGCCAGCACCCACCAACCGCTGATCTATGGCTACACCTTC. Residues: CASTHQPLIYGYTF. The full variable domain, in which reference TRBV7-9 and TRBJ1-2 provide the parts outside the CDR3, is DTGVSQNPRHKITKRGQNVTFRCDPISEHNRLYWYRQTLGQGPEFLTYFQNEAQLEKSRLLSDRFSAERPKGSFSTLEIQRTEQGDSAMYLCASTHQPLIYGYTFGSGTRLTVV.

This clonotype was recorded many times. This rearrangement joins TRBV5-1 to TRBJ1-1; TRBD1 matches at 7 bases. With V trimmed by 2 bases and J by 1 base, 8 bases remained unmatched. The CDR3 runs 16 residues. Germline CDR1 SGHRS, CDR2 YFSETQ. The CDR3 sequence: CASSLDATGTNTEAFF. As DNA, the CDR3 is TGCGCCAGCAGCTTAGACGCGACAGGGACGAACACTGAAGCTTTCTTT.

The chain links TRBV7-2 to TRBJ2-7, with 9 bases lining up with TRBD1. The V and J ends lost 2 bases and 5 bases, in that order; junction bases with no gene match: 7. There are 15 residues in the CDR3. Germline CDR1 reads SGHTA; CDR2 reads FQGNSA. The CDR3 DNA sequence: TGTGCCAGCAGCTTATTGGGGACAGGGTCCCACGAGCAGTACTTC. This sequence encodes CASSLLGTGSHEQYF.

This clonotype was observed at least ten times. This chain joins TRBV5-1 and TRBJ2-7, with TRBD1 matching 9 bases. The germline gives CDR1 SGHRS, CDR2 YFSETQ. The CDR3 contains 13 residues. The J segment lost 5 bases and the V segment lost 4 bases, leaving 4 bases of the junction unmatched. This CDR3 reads CASSGRTGDEQYF. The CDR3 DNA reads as TGCGCCAGCAGCGGTCGGACAGGGGACGAGCAGTACTTC.